Below, 13 T cell receptor beta chains from the same sample are listed, as sequenced in a study of blood T cells in healthy people across ages. Next came a second PCR, run for about 7 to 12 cycles, which used a sample-barcoded 5' primer along with a J-beta primer mix. TCRdb analysed the 5' RACE reads with MiXCR anew, one entry per CDR3 protein. The sample lists about 680,000 distinct CDR3 sequences, around 49% occurring once. Sequencing used blood. These receptors all stem from a woman in her sixties or seventies in good health.

CDR3: CAWSRGGAGTQYNEQFF. The CDR3, as DNA: TGTGCCTGGAGCCGGGGGGGAGCAGGGACTCAGTACAATGAGCAGTTCTTC. The rearrangement joins TRBV30 to TRBJ2-1; 8 bases agree with TRBD2. CDR1 is GTSNPN and CDR2 is SVGIG in the germline V gene (reference sequence). The CDR3 consists of 17 residues. Losses at the gene ends were 3 bases for V and 4 bases for J; bases not matched to a gene: 14.

A note on this clonotype: The junction departs from the called germline gene at one end, perhaps through a read error. The chain is built from TRBV10-3 and TRBJ1-1; 10 bases line up with TRBD1. Germline V gives CDR1 ENHRY, CDR2 SYGVKD. The CDR3 spans 14 residues. CDR3 nucleotides: TGTGCCAGCTCCGGGACAGGGGACAACACTGAGGCTTTCTTT. Protein sequence: CASSGTGDNTEAFF.

In its sample, this clonotype was seen a few times. The chain carries TRBV11-2 and TRBJ2-1; 7 bases line up with TRBD2. Trimming took 4 bases from V and 4 from J; bases not matched to a gene: 16. The CDR3 runs to 18 residues. CDR1 and CDR2 from the germline V gene are SGHAT and FQNNGV. The CDR3 loop reads CASSSRLAEAGPYNEQFF. CDR3 nucleotides: TGTGCCAGCAGCTCCAGACTAGCCGAAGCGGGGCCGTACAATGAGCAGTTCTTC.

This rearrangement joins TRBV20-1 to TRBJ2-5; D perhaps matches TRBD2 (6 bases). Trimming stripped 7 bases from V and 2 bases from J, with 14 bases between. Germline V gene sequence: CDR1 DFQATT, CDR2 SNEGSKA (reference sequence). This CDR3 has 13 residues. The DNA of the CDR3 is TGCAGTGGGGGGAGGATAGTGCAAGAGACCCAGTACTTC. Protein product: CSGGRIVQETQYF.

The chain links TRBV20-1 to TRBJ2-1; 7 bases are shared with TRBD1. Germline lookup yields CDR1 DFQATT and CDR2 SNEGSKA (reference sequence). The CDR3 covers 15 residues. The ends lost 5 bases at V and 0 bases at J; junction bases unmatched: 7. The CDR3, as DNA: TGCAGTGCTCCATTATCAGGGGGCTCCTACAATGAGCAGTTCTTC. Its translation is CSAPLSGGSYNEQFF.

This rearrangement joins TRBV7-2 to TRBJ2-1; maybe TRBD1 (5 bases). CDR3 length: 12 amino acids. Trimming cost V 2 bases and J 10 bases, with 9 bases left between them. CDR1 SGHTA and CDR2 FQGNSA come from the germline V gene. CDR3 residues: CASSLFNREQFF. In DNA, the CDR3 is TGTGCCAGCAGCTTATTTAACAGGGAGCAGTTCTTC.

The rearrangement links TRBV4-1 to TRBJ2-3, with 9 bases identical to TRBD1. Trimming at V came to 1 base and at J to 7 bases, leaving 9 bases not matched to a gene. Germline assignment: CDR1 MGHRA and CDR2 YSYEKL. The CDR3 spans 16 residues. The CDR3 reads CASSQANRGRVNTQYF. The DNA for the CDR3 is TGCGCCAGCAGCCAAGCGAACAGGGGGCGCGTGAATACGCAGTATTTT.

This rearrangement joins TRBV20-1 to TRBJ1-1; D gene ambiguous. V lost 0 bases, J lost 5 bases, and 13 bases lay in between. CDR3 length: 14 amino acids. Per germline, CDR1 DFQATT and CDR2 SNEGSKA (reference sequence). CDR3 sequence (DNA): TGCAGTGCTAGAGATTTAGGTCTTAGGACTGAAGCTTTCTTT. It is translated as CSARDLGLRTEAFF.

J is TRBJ1-2 and V is TRBV5-1, with 7 bases matching TRBD1. The CDR3 is 14 amino acids. The V and J ends lost 4 bases and 7 bases, in that order; junction bases with no gene match: 10. CDR1 and CDR2 from the germline V gene are SGHRS and YFSETQ. The CDR3 DNA reads TGCGCCAGCAGCCTCGGGACAGTCCGGGGTGGCTACACCTTC. This codes for CASSLGTVRGGYTF. The entire variable domain, with the rest obtained from reference TRBV5-1 and TRBJ1-2, is as follows: KAGVTQTPRYLIKTRGQQVTLSCSPISGHRSVSWYQQTPGQGLQFLFEYFSETQRNKGNFPGRFSGRQFSNSRSEMNVSTLELGDSALYLCASSLGTVRGGYTFGSGTRLTVV.

The rearrangement links TRBV20-1 to TRBJ2-3, with D perhaps matching TRBD2 (7 bases). Deletions cut 0 bases from V and 5 bases from J, with 15 bases between. The germline V gene encodes CDR1 DFQATT and CDR2 SNEGSKA (reference sequence). The CDR3 totals 15 residues. CDR3 residues: CSARDHGGAGDTQYF. CDR3 nucleotides: TGCAGTGCTAGAGATCATGGGGGGGCTGGAGATACGCAGTATTTT.

This clonotype came up once. The chain is built from TRBV7-2 and TRBJ1-1; no clear D. The CDR3 length is 13 residues. V gave up 8 bases and J gave up 0 bases, with 10 bases separating them. Germline CDR1 and CDR2: SGHTA and FQGNSA. The CDR3 nucleotides are TGTGCCAGCGCAGTCGTCCTGAACACTGAAGCTTTCTTT. This encodes CASAVVLNTEAFF.

The chain employs TRBV20-1 and TRBJ2-7; 11 bases fit TRBD2. Unmatched junction bases numbered 7, after V lost 6 bases and J lost 3 bases. The germline gives CDR1 DFQATT, CDR2 SNEGSKA (reference sequence). The CDR3 has 14 residues. The CDR3 nucleotides read TGCAGTGCCCAAGGCGGGACTAGCGGCTACGAGCAGTACTTC. Residues: CSAQGGTSGYEQYF.

The gene calls are TRBV11-2 and TRBJ1-4, with D possibly TRBD1 on 5 matching bases. CDR1 SGHAT and CDR2 FQNNGV come from the germline V gene. The CDR3 spans 15 residues. V was clipped by 0 bases and J by 8 bases, with 13 bases between them. CDR3 nucleotide sequence: TGTGCCAGCAGCTTAGATCCCGGGGGAAGGGAAAAACTGTTTTTT. As protein: CASSLDPGGREKLFF. The full variable domain, in which reference TRBV11-2 and TRBJ1-4 provide the parts outside the CDR3, is EAGVAQSPRYKIIEKRQSVAFWCNPISGHATLYWYQQILGQGPKLLIQFQNNGVVDDSQLPKDRFSAERLKGVDSTLKIQPAKLEDSAVYLCASSLDPGGREKLFFGSGTQLSVL.